The T cell receptor (beta chain) under discussion was sequenced for a study of monozygotic twins with inflammatory bowel disease. Study results and limitations: Any single strong signal or clonotype tied to IBD lacked support. A distinction between different T cell subtypes was not possible.

The CDR3 contains 12 residues. Germline loops: CDR1 SGHTA, CDR2 FQGNSA. The UMIs contained a 6-nucleotide sample barcode. They were added by template switching during cDNA synthesis. cDNA encoding TCRalpha and TCRbeta underwent two nested PCRs of around 15 and 10 cycles, each of which was followed by bead purification. From the 5' RACE reads, TCRdb lists one entry per CDR3 protein and no DNA. The table lists approximately 340,000 distinct CDR3 sequences. A note on this clonotype: Its antigen is currently unknown.

The chain joins TRBV7-2 to TRBJ1-1; the TCRdb D gene call, TRBD1, has no DNA to confirm it. The sample taken for sequencing was blood. The receptor was isolated from a human donor with ulcerative colitis or Crohn's disease, or a healthy co-twin of an affected twin (not recorded which). The CDR3 loop reads CASSPPKGKAFF. Supplemented by reference TRBV7-2 and TRBJ1-1, the full variable domain reads GAGVSQSPSNKVTEKGKDVELRCDPISGHTALYWYRQSLGQGLEFLIYFQGNSAPDKSGLPSDRFSAERTGGSVSTLTIQRTQQEDSAVYLCASSPPKGKAFFGQGTRLTVV.